This T cell receptor beta chain derives from a study of cytomegalovirus exposure and HLA in healthy donors. Study-wide findings and caveats: Accurate prediction of most subjects' HLA-A and HLA-B alleles from TCR beta sequences was reported.

Looked up from germline, CDR1 is MDHEN and CDR2 is SYDVKM. CDR3 length: 16 residues. Germline trimming cut 3 bases from V and 8 bases from J; bases unmatched to any gene: 10. Amplification used 60 Vbeta primers and 13 Jbeta primers. Assay: immunoSEQ multiplex PCR; the TCRdb copy retains only in-frame clones and omits some. The sample yields around 220,000 clones, 60% to 85% seen once. As to this clone: Antigen specificity is unknown.

The genes are TRBV28 and TRBJ1-4, with 9 bases aligning to TRBD1. Input material: PBMCs. The sequence was collected from a man aged 40-49 years in good health and CMV-seronegative. CDR3 residues: CASSFRRDREGEKLFF. CDR3 in DNA: TGTGCCAGCAGTTTCCGCCGGGACAGGGAGGGGGAAAAACTGTTTTTT. The variable domain in full, completed from reference TRBV28 and TRBJ1-4, reads DVKVTQSSRYLVKRTGEKVFLECVQDMDHENMFWYRQDPGLGLRLIYFSYDVKMKEKGDIPEGYSVSREKKERFSLILESASTNQTSMYLCASSFRRDREGEKLFFGSGTQLSVL.